This is a list of T cell receptor beta chains from one sample in a study of T cell responses to AZD1222 COVID-19 vaccine. The protocol was immunoSEQ multiplex PCR, while the TCRdb copy is restricted to in-frame clones and leaves out a portion. The sample shows roughly 160,000 clones, 75% to 90% of them seen only once. The starting material was peripheral blood, obtained on day 0 of AZD1222 vaccination. These TCRs come from an adult in good health. Both conserved end residues are part of each CDR3. The D gene is left open where the match is weak. Size values are once, few and many counts, or a class for expanded clones, and some rows have none.

v_gene: TRBV4-1
abundance: .
len: 16
j_gene: TRBJ2-5
d_gene: .
CDR3nt: TGCGCCAGCAGCCAAGCTCCGGGGGGCTACCAAGAGACCCAGTACTTC
CDR3aa: CASSQAPGGYQETQYF

v_gene: TRBV27
abundance: .
len: 16
j_gene: TRBJ1-1
d_gene: .
CDR3nt: TGTGCCAGCAGTCTGGGTGTTCTGGGTGGTGGCACTGAAGCTTTCTTT
CDR3aa: CASSLGVLGGGTEAFF

v_gene: TRBV3-1/TRBV3-2
abundance: .
len: 15
j_gene: TRBJ2-5
d_gene: .
CDR3nt: TGTGCCAGCAGCCAAGTATTGGGTTCCCAAGAGACCCAGTACTTC
CDR3aa: CASSQVLGSQETQYF

v_gene: TRBV24-1
abundance: .
len: 17
j_gene: TRBJ2-2
d_gene: TRBD1
CDR3nt: TGTGCCACCTTATCCCCACCGGGACAGGGGTTCACCGGGGAGCTGTTTTTT
CDR3aa: CATLSPPGQGFTGELFF

v_gene: TRBV9
abundance: .
len: 15
j_gene: TRBJ2-3
d_gene: .
CDR3nt: TGTGCCAGCAGCGTAGAAGGACTTGGCACAGATACGCAGTATTTT
CDR3aa: CASSVEGLGTDTQYF

v_gene: TRBV7-8
abundance: once
len: 20
j_gene: TRBJ1-4
d_gene: .
CDR3nt: TGTGCCAGCAGCTTAGACAGGGTCCAGGTTTCGGTGTCAACTAATGAAAAACTGTTTTTT
CDR3aa: CASSLDRVQVSVSTNEKLFF

v_gene: TRBV20-1
abundance: .
len: 10
j_gene: TRBJ1-2
d_gene: .
CDR3nt: TGCAGTGCTAGACTCGGTGAAGACACCTTC
CDR3aa: CSARLGEDTF

v_gene: TRBV4-2
abundance: .
len: 17
j_gene: TRBJ2-2
d_gene: .
CDR3nt: TGTGCCAGCAGCCAAGTGACAGACAGCCATTACACCGGGGAGCTGTTTTTT
CDR3aa: CASSQVTDSHYTGELFF

v_gene: TRBV14
abundance: .
len: 15
j_gene: TRBJ1-3
d_gene: .
CDR3nt: TGTGCCAGCAGCCAAGGTTTCAGCTCTGGAAACACCATATATTTT
CDR3aa: CASSQGFSSGNTIYF

v_gene: TRBV5-5
abundance: .
len: 14
j_gene: TRBJ1-6
d_gene: .
CDR3nt: TGTGCCAGCAGCTTTTCACCGATTAATTCACCCCTCCACTTT
CDR3aa: CASSFSPINSPLHF

v_gene: TRBV7-3
abundance: .
len: 14
j_gene: TRBJ1-2
d_gene: TRBD1
CDR3nt: TGTGCCAGCAGCTCGACAGGGGGCGAGTCTGGCTACACCTTC
CDR3aa: CASSSTGGESGYTF

v_gene: TRBV27
abundance: .
len: 13
j_gene: TRBJ1-6
d_gene: .
CDR3nt: TGTGCCAGCAGCCCGGTAGGGGACTCCCCCCTCCACTTT
CDR3aa: CASSPVGDSPLHF

v_gene: TRBV7-9
abundance: .
len: 14
j_gene: TRBJ1-5
d_gene: .
CDR3nt: TGTGCCAGCAGCTTATCCATTGGCAATCAGCCCCAGCATTTT
CDR3aa: CASSLSIGNQPQHF

v_gene: TRBV27
abundance: .
len: 16
j_gene: TRBJ1-3
d_gene: .
CDR3nt: TGTGCCACCAACAGAAGGGGCAAAGGCCCTGGAAACACCATATATTTT
CDR3aa: CATNRRGKGPGNTIYF

v_gene: TRBV7-9
abundance: once
len: 14
j_gene: TRBJ1-4
d_gene: TRBD1
CDR3nt: TGTGCCAGCAGCTTGTCAGGGGGTACTGAAAAACTGTTTTTT
CDR3aa: CASSLSGGTEKLFF

v_gene: TRBV30
abundance: .
len: 12
j_gene: TRBJ1-2
d_gene: TRBD1
CDR3nt: TGTGCCTGGGACAGGGCTAACTATGGCTACACCTTC
CDR3aa: CAWDRANYGYTF

v_gene: TRBV5-6
abundance: .
len: 14
j_gene: TRBJ1-5
d_gene: .
CDR3nt: TGTGCCAGCAGCTTGGTGGGGTCAGATCAGCCCCAGCATTTT
CDR3aa: CASSLVGSDQPQHF

v_gene: TRBV14
abundance: .
len: 16
j_gene: TRBJ2-4
d_gene: .
CDR3nt: TGTGCCAGCAGCCAAGGGCAGGAAACAGCCAAAAACATTCAGTACTTC
CDR3aa: CASSQGQETAKNIQYF

v_gene: TRBV27
abundance: .
len: 14
j_gene: TRBJ2-7
d_gene: TRBD1
CDR3nt: TGTGCCAGCAGTGCCTCCGGGACAGGGAGCGAGCAGTACTTC
CDR3aa: CASSASGTGSEQYF

v_gene: TRBV6-2/TRBV6-3
abundance: few
len: 14
j_gene: TRBJ1-5
d_gene: .
CDR3nt: TGTGCCAGCAGTCCGGGAGGGGATCATCAGCCCCAGCATTTT
CDR3aa: CASSPGGDHQPQHF

v_gene: TRBV5-1
abundance: .
len: 16
j_gene: TRBJ2-5
d_gene: TRBD1
CDR3nt: TGCGCCAGCAGCTTGCCCGGACAGGGGTCCCAAGAGACCCAGTACTTC
CDR3aa: CASSLPGQGSQETQYF

v_gene: TRBV5-4
abundance: .
len: 14
j_gene: TRBJ2-2
d_gene: .
CDR3nt: TGTGCCAGCAGCACGAGCGGGTACACCGGGGAGCTGTTTTTT
CDR3aa: CASSTSGYTGELFF

v_gene: TRBV9
abundance: .
len: 15
j_gene: TRBJ1-5
d_gene: .
CDR3nt: TGTGCCAGCAGCGTAGCTGCGGGGGGCAATCAGCCCCAGCATTTT
CDR3aa: CASSVAAGGNQPQHF

v_gene: TRBV7-2
abundance: .
len: 13
j_gene: TRBJ2-1
d_gene: .
CDR3nt: TGTGCCAGCAGCCATGGACTTAGCAATGAGCAGTTCTTC
CDR3aa: CASSHGLSNEQFF

v_gene: TRBV9
abundance: .
len: 13
j_gene: TRBJ2-1
d_gene: .
CDR3nt: TGTGCCAGCAGCGTAGCCTCAAGTAATGAGCAGTTCTTC
CDR3aa: CASSVASSNEQFF